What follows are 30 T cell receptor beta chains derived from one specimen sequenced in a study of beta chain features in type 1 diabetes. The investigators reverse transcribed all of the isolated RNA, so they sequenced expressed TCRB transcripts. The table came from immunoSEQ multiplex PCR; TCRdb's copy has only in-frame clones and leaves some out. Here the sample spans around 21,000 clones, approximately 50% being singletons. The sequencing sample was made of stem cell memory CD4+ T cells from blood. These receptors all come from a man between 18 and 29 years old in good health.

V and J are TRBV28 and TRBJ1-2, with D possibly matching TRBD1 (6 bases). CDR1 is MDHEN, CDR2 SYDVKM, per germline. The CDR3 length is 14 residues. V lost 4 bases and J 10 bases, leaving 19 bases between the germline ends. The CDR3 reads CASSSKHRETIYTF. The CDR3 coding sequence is TGTGCCAGCAGTTCAAAGCACAGGGAAACGATCTACACCTTC.

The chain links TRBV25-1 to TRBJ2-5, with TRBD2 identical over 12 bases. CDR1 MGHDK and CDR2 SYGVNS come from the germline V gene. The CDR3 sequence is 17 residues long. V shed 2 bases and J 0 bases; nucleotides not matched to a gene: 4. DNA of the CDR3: TGTGCCAGCAGTGAACGACTAGCGGGAGTGTACCAAGAGACCCAGTACTTC. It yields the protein CASSERLAGVYQETQYF.

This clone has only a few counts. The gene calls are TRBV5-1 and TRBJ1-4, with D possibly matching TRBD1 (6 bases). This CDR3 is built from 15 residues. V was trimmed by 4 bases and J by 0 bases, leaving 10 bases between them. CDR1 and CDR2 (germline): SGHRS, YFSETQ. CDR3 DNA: TGCGCCAGCAGCCGGACAGATCCAACTAATGAAAAACTGTTTTTT. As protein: CASSRTDPTNEKLFF.

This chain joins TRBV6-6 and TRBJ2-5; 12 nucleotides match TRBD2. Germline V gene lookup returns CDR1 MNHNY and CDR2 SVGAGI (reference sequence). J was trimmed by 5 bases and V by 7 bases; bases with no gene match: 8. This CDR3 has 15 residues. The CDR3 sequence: CASKALAGGRETQYF. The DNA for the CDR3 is TGTGCCAGCAAGGCACTAGCGGGGGGCCGGGAGACCCAGTACTTC.

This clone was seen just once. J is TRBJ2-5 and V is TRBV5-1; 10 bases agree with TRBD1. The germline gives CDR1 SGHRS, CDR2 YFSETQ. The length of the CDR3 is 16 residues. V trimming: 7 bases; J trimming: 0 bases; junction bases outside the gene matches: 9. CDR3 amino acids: CASRFRTGGYQETQYF. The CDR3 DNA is TGCGCCAGCCGATTTAGGACAGGGGGGTACCAAGAGACCCAGTACTTC.

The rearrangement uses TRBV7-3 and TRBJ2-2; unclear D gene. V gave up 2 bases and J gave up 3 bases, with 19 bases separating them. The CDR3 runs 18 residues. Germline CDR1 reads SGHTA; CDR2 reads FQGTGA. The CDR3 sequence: CASSLGSADPRDTGELFF. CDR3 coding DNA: TGTGCCAGCAGCTTAGGGTCAGCAGACCCCCGGGACACCGGGGAGCTGTTTTTT.

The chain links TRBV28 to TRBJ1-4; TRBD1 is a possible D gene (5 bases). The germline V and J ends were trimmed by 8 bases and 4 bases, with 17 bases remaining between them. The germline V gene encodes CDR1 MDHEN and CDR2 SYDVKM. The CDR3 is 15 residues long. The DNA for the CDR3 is TGTGCCAGCGGTCCAGGGACTGGATTTAATGAAAAACTGTTTTTT. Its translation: CASGPGTGFNEKLFF.

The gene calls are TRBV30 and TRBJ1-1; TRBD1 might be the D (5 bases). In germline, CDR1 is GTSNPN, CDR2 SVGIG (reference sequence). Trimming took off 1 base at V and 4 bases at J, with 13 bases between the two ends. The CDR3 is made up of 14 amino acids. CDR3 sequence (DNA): TGTGCCTGGAGTGGGGGCGGCAGTCGCACTGAAGCTTTCTTT. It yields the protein CAWSGGGSRTEAFF.

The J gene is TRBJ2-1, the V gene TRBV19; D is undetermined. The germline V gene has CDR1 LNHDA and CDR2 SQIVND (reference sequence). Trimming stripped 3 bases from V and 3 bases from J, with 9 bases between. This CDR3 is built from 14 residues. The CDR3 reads CASSIPPSYNEQFF. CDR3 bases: TGTGCCAGTAGTATCCCCCCCAGCTACAATGAGCAGTTCTTC.

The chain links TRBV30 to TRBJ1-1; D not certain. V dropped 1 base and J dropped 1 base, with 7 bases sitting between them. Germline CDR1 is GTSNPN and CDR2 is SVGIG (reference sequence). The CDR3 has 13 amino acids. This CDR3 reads CAWSAHTNTEAFF. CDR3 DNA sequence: TGTGCCTGGAGTGCCCACACGAACACTGAAGCTTTCTTT.

CDR3 region: CAWRRPGTGYEQYF. The CDR3 nucleotides are TGTGCCTGGAGGCGCCCCGGGACAGGCTACGAGCAGTACTTC. The rearrangement joins TRBV30 to TRBJ2-7; 8 bases line up with TRBD1. The ends lost 3 bases at V and 3 bases at J; junction bases unmatched: 7. Germline CDR1 GTSNPN, CDR2 SVGIG (reference sequence). This CDR3 region has 14 residues.

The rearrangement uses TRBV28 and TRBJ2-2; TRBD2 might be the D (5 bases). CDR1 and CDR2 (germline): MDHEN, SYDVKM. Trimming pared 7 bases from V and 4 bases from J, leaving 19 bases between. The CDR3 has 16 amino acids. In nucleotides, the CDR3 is TGTGCCAGCATCAAACCGGGAATCGGAGGCACCGGGGAGCTGTTTTTT. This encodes CASIKPGIGGTGELFF. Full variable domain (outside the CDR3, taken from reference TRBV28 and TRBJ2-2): DVKVTQSSRYLVKRTGEKVFLECVQDMDHENMFWYRQDPGLGLRLIYFSYDVKMKEKGDIPEGYSVSREKKERFSLILESASTNQTSMYLCASIKPGIGGTGELFFGEGSRLTVL.

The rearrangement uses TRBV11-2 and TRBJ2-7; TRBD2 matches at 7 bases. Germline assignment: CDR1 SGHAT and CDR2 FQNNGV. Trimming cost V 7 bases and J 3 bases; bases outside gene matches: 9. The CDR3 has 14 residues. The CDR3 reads CASTRRGGSYEQYF. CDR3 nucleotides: TGTGCCAGCACCCGAAGGGGCGGGAGCTACGAGCAGTACTTC.

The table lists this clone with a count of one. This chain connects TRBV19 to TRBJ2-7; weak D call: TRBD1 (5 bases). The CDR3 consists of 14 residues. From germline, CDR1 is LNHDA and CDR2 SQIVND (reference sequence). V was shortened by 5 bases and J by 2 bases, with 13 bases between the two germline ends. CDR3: CASSYATATYEQYF. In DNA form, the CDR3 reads TGTGCCAGTAGTTATGCGACAGCGACCTACGAGCAGTACTTC.

DNA for the CDR3: TGTGCCATCAGGAGGACAACCTCCTACAATGAGCAGTTCTTC. Residues: CAIRRTTSYNEQFF. This sequence joins TRBV10-3 and TRBJ2-1; tentative D call: TRBD1 (5 bases). The V gene's germline CDR1 is ENHRY and CDR2 SYGVKD. The CDR3 spans 14 residues. V lost 6 bases, J lost 0 bases, and 9 bases lay in between.

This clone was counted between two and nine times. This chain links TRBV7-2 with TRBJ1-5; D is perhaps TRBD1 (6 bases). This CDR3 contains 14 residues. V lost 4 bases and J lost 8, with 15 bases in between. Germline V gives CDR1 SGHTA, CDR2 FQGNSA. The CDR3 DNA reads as TGTGCCAGCAGCTGGGGGACAAGCCAGGAGCCCCAGCATTTT. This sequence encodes CASSWGTSQEPQHF.

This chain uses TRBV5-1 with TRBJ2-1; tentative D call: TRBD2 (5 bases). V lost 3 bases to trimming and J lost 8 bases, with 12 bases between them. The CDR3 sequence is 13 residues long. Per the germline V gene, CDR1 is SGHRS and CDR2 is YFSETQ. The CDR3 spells CASSYSSVHEQFF. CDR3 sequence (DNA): TGCGCCAGCAGCTACAGTAGCGTCCATGAGCAGTTCTTC.

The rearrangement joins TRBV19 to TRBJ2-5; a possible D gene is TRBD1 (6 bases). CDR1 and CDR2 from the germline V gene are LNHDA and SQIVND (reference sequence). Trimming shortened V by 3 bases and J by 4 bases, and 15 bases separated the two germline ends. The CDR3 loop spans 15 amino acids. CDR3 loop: CASSIGSGAGETQYF. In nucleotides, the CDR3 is TGTGCCAGTAGTATTGGGTCAGGGGCTGGAGAGACCCAGTACTTC. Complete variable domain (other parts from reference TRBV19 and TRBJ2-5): DGGITQSPKYLFRKEGQNVTLSCEQNLNHDAMYWYRQDPGQGLRLIYYSQIVNDFQKGDIAEGYSVSREKKESFPLTVTSAQKNPTAFYLCASSIGSGAGETQYFGPGTRLLVL.

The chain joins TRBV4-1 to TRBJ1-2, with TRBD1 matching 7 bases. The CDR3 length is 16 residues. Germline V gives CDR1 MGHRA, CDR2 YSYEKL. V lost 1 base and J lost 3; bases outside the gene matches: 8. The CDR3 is CASSQVGRGQDYGYTF. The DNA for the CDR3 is TGCGCCAGCAGCCAAGTGGGAAGGGGGCAAGACTATGGCTACACCTTC.

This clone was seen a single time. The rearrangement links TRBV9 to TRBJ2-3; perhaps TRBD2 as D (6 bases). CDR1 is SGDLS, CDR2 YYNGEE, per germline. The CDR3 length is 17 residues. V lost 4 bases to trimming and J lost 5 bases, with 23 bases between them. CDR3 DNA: TGTGCCAGCAGCCAACAAGGGAGGATCGTGGTGGGAGATACGCAGTATTTT. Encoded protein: CASSQQGRIVVGDTQYF.

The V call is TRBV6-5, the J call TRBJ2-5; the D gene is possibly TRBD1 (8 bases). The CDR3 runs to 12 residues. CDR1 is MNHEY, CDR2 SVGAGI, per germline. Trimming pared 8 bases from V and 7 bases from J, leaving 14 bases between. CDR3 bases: TGTGCCAGCCGGACAGGGAGGGCGACCCAGTACTTC. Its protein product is CASRTGRATQYF.

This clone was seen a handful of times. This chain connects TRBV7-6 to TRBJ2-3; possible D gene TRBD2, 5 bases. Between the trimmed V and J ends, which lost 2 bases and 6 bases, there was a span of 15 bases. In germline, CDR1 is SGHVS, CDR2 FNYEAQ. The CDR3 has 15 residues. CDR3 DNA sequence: TGTGCCAGCAGCTTAACGGGAACCCCTGGGGATACGCAGTATTTT. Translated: CASSLTGTPGDTQYF.

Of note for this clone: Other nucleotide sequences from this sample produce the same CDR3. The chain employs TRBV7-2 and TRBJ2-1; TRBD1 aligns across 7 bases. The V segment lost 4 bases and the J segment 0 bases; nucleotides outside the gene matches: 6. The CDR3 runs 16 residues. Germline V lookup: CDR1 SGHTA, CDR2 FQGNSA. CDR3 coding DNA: TGTGCCAGCAGCTCCCGACAGGGCTCCTCCTACAATGAGCAGTTCTTC. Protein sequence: CASSSRQGSSYNEQFF.

CDR3 coding DNA: TGTGCCAGCAGCCGTCCAGGGGTTCGCTATGGCTACACCTTC. This encodes CASSRPGVRYGYTF. This rearrangement joins TRBV7-2 to TRBJ1-2; a possible D gene is TRBD1 (6 bases). The CDR3 length is 14 residues. Trimming shortened V by 5 bases and J by 4 bases, and 14 bases separated the two germline ends. Germline CDR1 is SGHTA and CDR2 is FQGNSA.

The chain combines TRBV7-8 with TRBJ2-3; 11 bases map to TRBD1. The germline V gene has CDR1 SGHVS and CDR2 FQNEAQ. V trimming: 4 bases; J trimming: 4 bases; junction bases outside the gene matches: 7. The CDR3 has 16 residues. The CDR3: CASSSSGQGGSDTQYF. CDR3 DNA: TGTGCCAGCAGCTCGTCGGGACAGGGGGGATCAGATACGCAGTATTTT. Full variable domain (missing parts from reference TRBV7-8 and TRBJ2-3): GAGVSQSPRYKVAKRGQDVALRCDPISGHVSLFWYQQALGQGPEFLTYFQNEAQLDKSGLPSDRFFAERPEGSVSTLKIQRTQQEDSAVYLCASSSSGQGGSDTQYFGPGTRLTVL.

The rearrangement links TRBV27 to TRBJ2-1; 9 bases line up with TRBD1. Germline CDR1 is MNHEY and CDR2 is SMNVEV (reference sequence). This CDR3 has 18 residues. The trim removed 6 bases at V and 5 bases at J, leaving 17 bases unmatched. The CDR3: CASRPRATGTGINNEQFF. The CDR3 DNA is TGTGCCAGCAGACCACGGGCCACCGGGACAGGGATCAACAATGAGCAGTTCTTC.

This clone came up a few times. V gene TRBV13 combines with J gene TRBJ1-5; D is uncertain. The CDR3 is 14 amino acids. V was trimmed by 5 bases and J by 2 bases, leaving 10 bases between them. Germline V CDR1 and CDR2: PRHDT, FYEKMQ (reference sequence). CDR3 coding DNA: TGTGCCAGCAGCCCGGAGGAAGGCAATCAGCCCCAGCATTTT. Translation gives CASSPEEGNQPQHF.

CDR3 coding DNA: TGTGCCAGCAGCTTAGATGGTCCAGGACAGATATTTTACGAGCAGTACTTC. Protein: CASSLDGPGQIFYEQYF. The chain links TRBV11-2 to TRBJ2-7, with a possible D match to TRBD1 (6 bases). Germline V gene sequence: CDR1 SGHAT, CDR2 FQNNGV. Trimming pared 0 bases from V and 4 bases from J, leaving 19 bases between. The CDR3 consists of 17 residues. Combining the CDR3 with reference TRBV11-2 and TRBJ2-7 gives the whole variable domain EAGVAQSPRYKIIEKRQSVAFWCNPISGHATLYWYQQILGQGPKLLIQFQNNGVVDDSQLPKDRFSAERLKGVDSTLKIQPAKLEDSAVYLCASSLDGPGQIFYEQYFGPGTRLTVT.

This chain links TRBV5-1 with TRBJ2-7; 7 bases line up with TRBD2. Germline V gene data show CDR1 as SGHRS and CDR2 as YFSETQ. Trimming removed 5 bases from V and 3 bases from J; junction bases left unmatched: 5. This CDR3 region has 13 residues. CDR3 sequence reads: CASRSSGNYEQYF. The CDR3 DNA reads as TGCGCCAGCAGGTCTAGCGGCAACTACGAGCAGTACTTC.

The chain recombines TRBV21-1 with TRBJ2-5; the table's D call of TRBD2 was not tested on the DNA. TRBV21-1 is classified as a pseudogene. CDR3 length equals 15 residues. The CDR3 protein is CASSTHAEIQETQYF. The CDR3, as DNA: TGTGCCAGCAGCACCCACGCGGAGATCCAAGAGACCCAGTACTTC.